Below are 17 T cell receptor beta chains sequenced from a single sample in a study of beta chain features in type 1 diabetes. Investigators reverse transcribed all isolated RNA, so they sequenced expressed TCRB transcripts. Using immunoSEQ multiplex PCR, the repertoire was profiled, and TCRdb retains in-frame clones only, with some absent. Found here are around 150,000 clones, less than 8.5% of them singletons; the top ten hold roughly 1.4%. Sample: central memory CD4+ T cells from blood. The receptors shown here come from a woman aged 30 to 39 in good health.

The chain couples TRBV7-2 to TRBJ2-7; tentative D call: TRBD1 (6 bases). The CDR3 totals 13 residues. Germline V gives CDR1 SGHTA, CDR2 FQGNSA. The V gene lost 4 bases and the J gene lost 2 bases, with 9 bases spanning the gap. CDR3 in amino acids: CASSSWTAYEQYF. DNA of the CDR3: TGTGCCAGCAGCTCGTGGACAGCCTACGAGCAGTACTTC.

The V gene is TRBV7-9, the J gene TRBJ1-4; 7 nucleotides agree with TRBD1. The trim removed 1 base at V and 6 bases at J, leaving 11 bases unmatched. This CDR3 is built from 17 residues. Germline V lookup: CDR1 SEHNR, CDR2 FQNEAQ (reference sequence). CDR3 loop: CASSLVVSGTVDEKLFF. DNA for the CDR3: TGTGCCAGCAGCTTAGTTGTCTCCGGGACAGTGGATGAAAAACTGTTTTTT. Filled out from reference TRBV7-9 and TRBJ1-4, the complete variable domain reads DTGVSQNPRHKITKRGQNVTFRCDPISEHNRLYWYRQTLGQGPEFLTYFQNEAQLEKSRLLSDRFSAERPKGSFSTLEIQRTEQGDSAMYLCASSLVVSGTVDEKLFFGSGTQLSVL.

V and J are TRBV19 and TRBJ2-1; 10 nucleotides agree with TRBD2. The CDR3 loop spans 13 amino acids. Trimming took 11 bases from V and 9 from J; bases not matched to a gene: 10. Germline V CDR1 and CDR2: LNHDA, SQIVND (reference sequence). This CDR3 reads CAVGAGGHGEQFF. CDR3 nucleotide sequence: TGTGCCGTCGGAGCGGGAGGGCACGGTGAGCAGTTCTTC.

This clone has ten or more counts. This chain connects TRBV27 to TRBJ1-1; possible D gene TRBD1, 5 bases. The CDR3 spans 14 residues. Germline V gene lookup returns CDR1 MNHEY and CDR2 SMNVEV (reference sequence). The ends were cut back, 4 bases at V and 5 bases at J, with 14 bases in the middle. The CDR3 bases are TGTGCCAGCAGTTCATCAGGGAGATGGACTGAAGCTTTCTTT. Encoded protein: CASSSSGRWTEAFF.

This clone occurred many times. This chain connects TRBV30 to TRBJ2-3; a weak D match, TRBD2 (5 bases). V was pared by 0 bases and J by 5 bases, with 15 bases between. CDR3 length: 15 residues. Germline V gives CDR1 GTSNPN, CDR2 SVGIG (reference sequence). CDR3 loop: CAWSVSGRFGDTQYF. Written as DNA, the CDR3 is TGTGCCTGGAGTGTAAGTGGGAGATTTGGAGATACGCAGTATTTT.

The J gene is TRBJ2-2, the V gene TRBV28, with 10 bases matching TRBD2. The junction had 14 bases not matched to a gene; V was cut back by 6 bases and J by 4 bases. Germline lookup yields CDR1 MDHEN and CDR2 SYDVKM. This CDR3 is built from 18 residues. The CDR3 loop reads CASRPPGTSVYSTGELFF. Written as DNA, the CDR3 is TGTGCCAGCAGACCACCGGGGACTAGCGTCTATTCCACCGGGGAGCTGTTTTTT.

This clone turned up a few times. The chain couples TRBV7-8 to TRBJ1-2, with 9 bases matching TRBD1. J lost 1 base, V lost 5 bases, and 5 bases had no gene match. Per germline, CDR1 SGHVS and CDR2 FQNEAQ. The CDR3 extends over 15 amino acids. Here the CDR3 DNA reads TGTGCCAGCAGCCCAGACAGGGGGATTAACTATGGCTACACCTTC. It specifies CASSPDRGINYGYTF. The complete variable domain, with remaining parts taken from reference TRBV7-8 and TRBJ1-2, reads GAGVSQSPRYKVAKRGQDVALRCDPISGHVSLFWYQQALGQGPEFLTYFQNEAQLDKSGLPSDRFFAERPEGSVSTLKIQRTQQEDSAVYLCASSPDRGINYGYTFGSGTRLTVV.

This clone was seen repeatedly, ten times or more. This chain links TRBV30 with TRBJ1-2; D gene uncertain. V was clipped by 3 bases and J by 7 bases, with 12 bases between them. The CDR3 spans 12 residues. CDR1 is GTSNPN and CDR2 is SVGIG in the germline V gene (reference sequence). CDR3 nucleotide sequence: TGTGCCTGGAGCGAGAGTTATCGTGGCTACACCTTC. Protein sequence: CAWSESYRGYTF.

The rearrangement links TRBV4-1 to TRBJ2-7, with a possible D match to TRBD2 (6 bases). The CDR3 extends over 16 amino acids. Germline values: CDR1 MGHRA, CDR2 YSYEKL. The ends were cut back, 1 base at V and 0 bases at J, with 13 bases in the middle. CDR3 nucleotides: TGCGCCAGCAGCCAAGGAATAGCGGTTAACTCCTACGAGCAGTACTTC. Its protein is CASSQGIAVNSYEQYF.

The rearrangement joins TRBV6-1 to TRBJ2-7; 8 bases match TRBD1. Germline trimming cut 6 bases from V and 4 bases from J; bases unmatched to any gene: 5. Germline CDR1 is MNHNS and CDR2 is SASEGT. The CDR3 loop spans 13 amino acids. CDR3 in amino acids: CASRGQVLYEQYF. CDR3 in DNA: TGTGCCAGCAGGGGACAGGTGCTGTACGAGCAGTACTTC.

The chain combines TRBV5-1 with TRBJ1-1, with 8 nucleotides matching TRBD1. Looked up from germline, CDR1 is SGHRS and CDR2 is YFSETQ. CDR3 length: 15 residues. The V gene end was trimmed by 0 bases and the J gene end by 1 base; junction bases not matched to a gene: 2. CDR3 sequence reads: CASSLAGGRNTEAFF. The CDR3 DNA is TGCGCCAGCAGCTTGGCAGGGGGCCGGAACACTGAAGCTTTCTTT.

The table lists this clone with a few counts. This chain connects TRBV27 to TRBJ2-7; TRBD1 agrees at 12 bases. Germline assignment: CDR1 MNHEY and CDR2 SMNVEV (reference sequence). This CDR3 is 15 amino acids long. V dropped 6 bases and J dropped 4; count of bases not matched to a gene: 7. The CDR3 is CASSFRDRGRYEQYF. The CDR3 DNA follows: TGTGCCAGCAGCTTCCGGGACAGGGGGCGGTACGAGCAGTACTTC.

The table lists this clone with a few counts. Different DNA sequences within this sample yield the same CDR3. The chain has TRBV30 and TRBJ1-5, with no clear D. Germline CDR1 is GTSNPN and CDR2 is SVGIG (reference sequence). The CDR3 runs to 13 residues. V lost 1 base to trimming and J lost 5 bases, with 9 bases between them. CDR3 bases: TGTGCCTGGAGTGGAACCGGGGATCAGCCCCAGCATTTT. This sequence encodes CAWSGTGDQPQHF.

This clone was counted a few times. The CDR3 region is CAISESPPGLAGKETQYF. In DNA, the CDR3 is TGTGCCATCAGTGAGTCCCCTCCGGGACTAGCGGGCAAAGAGACCCAGTACTTC. The chain employs TRBV10-3 and TRBJ2-5; 12 nucleotides match TRBD2. V shed 0 bases, J shed 3 bases, and the junction held 8 bases outside the gene matches. The germline gives CDR1 ENHRY, CDR2 SYGVKD. The CDR3 runs to 18 residues.

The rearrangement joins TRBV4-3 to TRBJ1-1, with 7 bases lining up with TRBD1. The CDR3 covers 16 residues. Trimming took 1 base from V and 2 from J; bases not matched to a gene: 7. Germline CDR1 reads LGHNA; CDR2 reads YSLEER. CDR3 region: CASSQGVGQTNTEAFF. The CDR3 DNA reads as TGCGCCAGCAGCCAAGGTGTGGGACAGACAAACACTGAAGCTTTCTTT.

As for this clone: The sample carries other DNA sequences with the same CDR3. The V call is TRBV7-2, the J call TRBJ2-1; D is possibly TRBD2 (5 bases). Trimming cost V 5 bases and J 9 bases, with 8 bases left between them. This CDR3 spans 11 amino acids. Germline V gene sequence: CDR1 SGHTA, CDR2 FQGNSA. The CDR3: CASSPGIEQFF. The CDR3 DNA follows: TGTGCCAGCAGCCCCGGGATTGAGCAGTTCTTC.

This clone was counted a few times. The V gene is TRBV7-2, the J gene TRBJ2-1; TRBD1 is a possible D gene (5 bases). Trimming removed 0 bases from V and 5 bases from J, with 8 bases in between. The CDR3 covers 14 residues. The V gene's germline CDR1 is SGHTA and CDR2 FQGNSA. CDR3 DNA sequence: TGTGCCAGCAGCTTAGCGGGGCTAAACAATGAGCAGTTCTTC. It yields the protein CASSLAGLNNEQFF.